Below, 7 T cell receptor beta chains from the same sample are listed, as sequenced in a study of T cell responses to AZD1222 COVID-19 vaccine. Only in-frame clones appear in the TCRdb table, and some are missing; sequencing was by immunoSEQ multiplex PCR. The sample lists around 80,000 clones; roughly 88% were seen once. The specimen comprised peripheral blood, sampled 28 days after the second AZD1222 dose. These receptors were taken from an adult who received the AZD1222 COVID-19 vaccine.

The chain carries TRBV29-1 and TRBJ1-5, with 8 positions matching TRBD1. The V and J ends lost 5 bases and 5 bases, in that order; junction bases with no gene match: 5. The length of the CDR3 is 13 residues. Per the germline V gene, CDR1 is SQVTM and CDR2 is ANQGSEA. The CDR3 nucleotides read TGCAGCGTTTCAGGGGGCGCCTATCAGCCCCAGCATTTT. Translating it yields CSVSGGAYQPQHF.

The chain combines TRBV6-4 with TRBJ2-3; D not resolved. V dropped 7 bases and J dropped 4 bases, with 15 bases sitting between them. The CDR3 consists of 14 residues. In germline, CDR1 is MRHNA, CDR2 SNTAGT. Written as DNA, the CDR3 is TGTGCCAGCACCCCCTTGAGGTTCCCAGATACGCAGTATTTT. Protein sequence: CASTPLRFPDTQYF.

The chain uses TRBV28 and TRBJ2-4, with D perhaps being TRBD1 or TRBD2 (5 bases each). There are 20 residues in the CDR3. V lost 2 bases to trimming and J lost 3 bases, with 26 bases between them. Germline V gives CDR1 MDHEN, CDR2 SYDVKM. The chain's CDR3 is CASSLNSRPGRGMGKNIQYF. CDR3 in DNA: TGTGCCAGCAGTTTAAACTCGCGCCCGGGACGAGGGATGGGCAAAAACATTCAGTACTTC.

The rearrangement links TRBV18 to TRBJ2-5; TRBD2 matches at 11 bases. V lost 3 bases to trimming and J lost 5 bases; unmatched junction nucleotides: 8. Germline V CDR1 and CDR2: KGHSH, LQKENI. There are 16 residues in the CDR3. CDR3 protein: CASSPALAGAGETQYF. CDR3 bases: TGTGCCAGCTCACCCGCACTAGCGGGGGCGGGGGAGACCCAGTACTTC.

The J gene is TRBJ2-7, the V gene TRBV9; the match to TRBD2 covers 7 bases. With 5 bases clipped from V and 2 bases from J, the junction kept 4 bases outside the gene matches. This CDR3 is built from 13 residues. Germline CDR1 SGDLS, CDR2 YYNGEE. CDR3 DNA sequence: TGTGCCAGCAGAAAAGCGGGGACCTACGAGCAGTACTTC. Encoded protein: CASRKAGTYEQYF.

The chain carries TRBV12-3 or TRBV12-4 and TRBJ1-2, with 7 bases that match TRBD1. The CDR3 runs 13 residues. J gave up 8 bases and V 6 bases, and 9 bases lay outside the gene matches. The CDR3 sequence is CASSLQGFSGYTF. The DNA for the CDR3 is TGTGCCAGCAGCCTACAGGGGTTCAGCGGCTACACCTTC.

V gene TRBV23-1 combines with J gene TRBJ2-7, with TRBD1 matching 9 bases. TRBV23-1 is assigned to the ORF class and has an uncertain function. After removal of 4 bases from V and 7 bases from J, the junction contained 8 bases not matched to a gene. The CDR3 runs 14 residues. CDR3 DNA sequence: TGCGCCAGCAGTCCCCGACAGGGGGTTACGGAGCAGTACTTC. This translates into CASSPRQGVTEQYF.